The present entry profiles one T cell receptor (beta chain) with its context. During active infection, Seattle patients enrolled and were then monitored through disease. TCRdb keeps only in-frame clones here, not all; method: immunoSEQ multiplex PCR. The sample shows about 95,000 clones, under 90% of them seen only once. This record belongs to a study of blood T cell repertoires in COVID-19. The wider study: T cells, B-cell-depleted T cells, or PBMCs provided the cDNA or gDNA that served as material.

Germline trimming cut 2 bases from V and 1 base from J; bases unmatched to any gene: 4. Germline CDR1 reads PRHDT; CDR2 reads FYEKMQ (reference sequence). The CDR3 loop spans 15 amino acids. The specimen sequenced was peripheral blood. The sequence was obtained from a man aged 55 to 69 with COVID-19, enrolled during active disease. V usage is TRBV13 and J usage is TRBJ1-1; 7 nucleotides line up with TRBD1. The CDR3 region is CASSLQGVGNTEAFF. The CDR3 DNA reads as TGTGCCAGCAGCTTACAGGGGGTCGGGAACACTGAAGCTTTCTTT.